This TCR beta chain originates from a study of blood T cells in healthy people across ages. Findings and caveats of the study: The lack of PBMC sorting stopped any conclusive naive versus antigen-experienced comparison. Compared with aged donors, long-lived donors showed fewer expanded clones, suggesting selection.

A second about 6 to 11 cycle PCR used barcoded and J-beta primers. Per sample, CDR3-containing paired-end reads numbered at least 3 million. Each CDR3 protein is one row after TCRdb ran MiXCR on the 5' RACE reads. The sample contains about 780,000 distinct CDR3 sequences, 62% of which appear only once. Each individual donor underwent a draw of ten milliliters of peripheral blood. This CDR3 region has 16 residues. The V and J ends lost 2 bases and 8 bases respectively, with 18 bases between them. Germline loops: CDR1 WSHSY, CDR2 SAAADI. As regards this clonotype: What it binds is not known.

The sample consisted of blood. The chain combines TRBV10-2 with TRBJ1-4, with D maybe TRBD1 (6 bases). The TCR sequence derives from a man aged 30 to 45 in good health. In DNA, the CDR3 is TGCGCCAGCAGTGAGAAAGGGGGGGCCTCATCGGAAAAACTGTTTTTT. Its translation is CASSEKGGASSEKLFF.